The 25 T cell receptor beta chains below come from one sample, sequenced in a study of cytomegalovirus exposure and HLA in healthy donors. The study ran its PCR with 60 Vbeta and 13 Jbeta primers. Assay: immunoSEQ multiplex PCR; the TCRdb copy retains only in-frame clones and omits some. The sample holds about 94,000 clones, around two thirds seen once. The source material was PBMCs. Source of these receptors: a man aged 25 to 40 in good health and CMV-seronegative.

The chain has TRBV4-3 and TRBJ2-7; 7 bases are a match to TRBD1. After removal of 1 base from V and 6 bases from J, the junction contained 9 bases not matched to a gene. Germline CDR1 is LGHNA and CDR2 is YSLEER. The CDR3 has 15 amino acids. The CDR3 loop reads CASSQVVGGQGEQYF. DNA of the CDR3: TGCGCCAGCAGCCAAGTGGTAGGGGGCCAGGGCGAGCAGTACTTC.

This clone was seen more than once but under ten times. The V call is TRBV28, the J call TRBJ2-3; 7 bases match TRBD1. The CDR3 is 17 residues long. In germline, CDR1 is MDHEN, CDR2 SYDVKM. Germline trimming cut 5 bases from V and 2 bases from J; bases unmatched to any gene: 13. The CDR3 loop is CASSGDSVLSNTDTQYF. DNA for the CDR3: TGTGCCAGCAGTGGGGACAGTGTCCTATCGAACACAGATACGCAGTATTTT.

This clone was picked up a small number of times. The chain links TRBV5-1 to TRBJ2-7, with D perhaps matching TRBD1 (6 bases). CDR1 is SGHRS and CDR2 is YFSETQ in the germline V gene. This CDR3 has 14 residues. The V end was cut by 0 bases, the J end by 2 bases, with 9 bases between. The CDR3 here is CASSLGAGAYEQYF. The DNA of the CDR3 is TGCGCCAGCAGCTTGGGAGCAGGGGCCTACGAGCAGTACTTC.

This clone was seen a single time. The V and J genes are TRBV11-2 and TRBJ2-1; 9 bases are shared with TRBD1. The CDR3 totals 15 residues. Trimming cost V 1 base and J 6 bases; bases outside gene matches: 4. CDR1 and CDR2 (germline): SGHAT, FQNNGV. The CDR3 region is CASSLGQGVSNEQFF. The CDR3 DNA is TGTGCCAGCAGCTTAGGACAGGGGGTTAGCAATGAGCAGTTCTTC. Complete variable domain (other parts from reference TRBV11-2 and TRBJ2-1): EAGVAQSPRYKIIEKRQSVAFWCNPISGHATLYWYQQILGQGPKLLIQFQNNGVVDDSQLPKDRFSAERLKGVDSTLKIQPAKLEDSAVYLCASSLGQGVSNEQFFGPGTRLTVL.

This clone was observed a handful of times. The CDR3 is CASSLRGSGNTIYF. The CDR3 bases are TGTGCCAGCAGCTTAAGAGGCTCTGGAAACACCATATATTTT. V gene TRBV7-3 combines with J gene TRBJ1-3, with D uncertain. This CDR3 region has 14 residues. V was shortened by 1 base and J by 0 bases, with 4 bases between the two germline ends. From germline, CDR1 is SGHTA and CDR2 FQGTGA.

The CDR3, as DNA: TGTGCCAGCTGGCCTAGCGGGAGGGGGATGGGTGAGCAGTTCTTC. It translates to CASWPSGRGMGEQFF. The V call is TRBV28, the J call TRBJ2-1, with TRBD2 identical over 12 bases. V dropped 8 bases and J dropped 9; count of bases not matched to a gene: 11. CDR1 and CDR2 from the germline V gene are MDHEN and SYDVKM. The CDR3 sequence is 15 residues long.

V and J are TRBV6-1 and TRBJ2-2; 16 nucleotides match TRBD2. V shed 2 bases and J 6 bases; nucleotides not matched to a gene: 6. The CDR3 runs to 18 residues. Germline lookup yields CDR1 MNHNS and CDR2 SASEGT. DNA of the CDR3: TGTGCCAGCAGTGAAACGGGACTAGCGGGGGGGCCAGCCGGGGAGCTGTTTTTT. This sequence encodes CASSETGLAGGPAGELFF.

This clone was picked up a small number of times. The CDR3 nucleotides read TGTGCCACCAGGCCCATAGACCAGGGGTCCGAGCAGTACTTC. This sequence encodes CATRPIDQGSEQYF. The V gene is TRBV15, the J gene TRBJ2-7, with a tentative D call TRBD1 (6 bases). This CDR3 comprises 14 residues. Germline V gene data show CDR1 as LNHNV and CDR2 as YYDKDF (reference sequence). V was shortened by 6 bases and J by 6 bases, with 18 bases between the two germline ends.

This clone has just a few counts. Other DNA sequences within the sample encode an identical CDR3. The chain employs TRBV5-1 and TRBJ2-7; unclear D gene. The CDR3 is 11 residues long. Germline CDR1 and CDR2: SGHRS and YFSETQ. V was trimmed by 5 bases and J by 3 bases, leaving 6 bases between them. The CDR3 protein is CASSASYEQYF. For the CDR3, the DNA is TGCGCCAGCAGTGCGAGCTACGAGCAGTACTTC.

The CDR3 DNA sequence: TGTGCCAGCAGCCAAGATTTGGGGACAGGCCTGGAGCTGTTTTTT. Its protein is CASSQDLGTGLELFF. The chain uses TRBV14 and TRBJ2-2; TRBD1 aligns across 8 bases. This CDR3 comprises 15 residues. The V gene's germline CDR1 is SGHDN and CDR2 FVKESK. The V gene end was trimmed by 0 bases and the J gene end by 10 bases; junction bases not matched to a gene: 7.

CDR3 nucleotide sequence: TGTGCCAGCAGTTCTCGGGACAGGGTGGATCTGCCTAGCGGGGGGACCCCGGGTACGCAGTATTTT. Its translation: CASSSRDRVDLPSGGTPGTQYF. V and J are TRBV28 and TRBJ2-3; 11 bases align to TRBD2. V gave up 4 bases and J gave up 8 bases; unmatched junction bases: 29. CDR1 MDHEN and CDR2 SYDVKM come from the germline V gene. The CDR3 length is 22 residues.

This clone was counted once. The chain carries TRBV19 and TRBJ1-5; a weak D match, TRBD1 (6 bases). Between the trimmed V and J ends, which lost 5 bases and 0 bases, there was a span of 17 bases. Germline V CDR1 and CDR2: LNHDA, SQIVND (reference sequence). There are 17 residues in the CDR3. CDR3 protein: CASSSLWTAYSNQPQHF. DNA of the CDR3: TGTGCCAGTAGTTCCCTCTGGACAGCCTATAGCAATCAGCCCCAGCATTTT.

The table lists this clone with a few counts. The chain recombines TRBV7-2 with TRBJ2-1, with 10 bases identical to TRBD2. With 0 bases clipped from V and 5 bases from J, the junction kept 4 bases outside the gene matches. Germline lookup yields CDR1 SGHTA and CDR2 FQGNSA. The CDR3 length is 16 residues. In DNA, the CDR3 is TGTGCCAGCAGCTTAGCCCTAGCGGGGGCAAACAATGAGCAGTTCTTC. Protein: CASSLALAGANNEQFF.

V is TRBV7-9 and J is TRBJ2-1; 8 nucleotides line up with TRBD2. The CDR3 spans 15 residues. V was pared by 5 bases and J by 4 bases, with 7 bases of the junction left unmatched. CDR1 and CDR2 (germline): SEHNR, FQNEAQ (reference sequence). This chain's CDR3 is CASSPGTRLYNEQFF. The CDR3 DNA follows: TGTGCCAGCAGCCCGGGGACTAGGTTATACAATGAGCAGTTCTTC.

The V gene is TRBV10-3, the J gene TRBJ2-3; 7 positions agree with TRBD2. CDR1 and CDR2 from the germline V gene are ENHRY and SYGVKD. CDR3 length: 14 residues. V lost 5 bases to trimming and J lost 1 base; unmatched junction nucleotides: 3. In DNA, the CDR3 is TGTGCCATCAGTAACCTAGCGGGCACAGATACGCAGTATTTT. Amino acid sequence: CAISNLAGTDTQYF.

In this sample, this clone turned up a few times. V usage is TRBV11-3 and J usage is TRBJ1-5, with D hard to call. V lost 1 base to trimming and J lost 8 bases, with 12 bases between them. This CDR3 has 14 residues. CDR1 SGHNT and CDR2 YENEEA come from the germline V gene. CDR3 in amino acids: CASSLVRGEEPQHF. CDR3 nucleotides: TGTGCCAGCAGCTTAGTTCGGGGAGAGGAGCCCCAGCATTTT. The full variable domain, completed using reference TRBV11-3 and TRBJ1-5, is EAGVVQSPRYKIIEKKQPVAFWCNPISGHNTLYWYLQNLGQGPELLIRYENEEAVDDSQLPKDRFSAERLKGVDSTLKIQPAELGDSAVYLCASSLVRGEEPQHFGDGTRLSIL.

This clone showed up just a few times. The V gene is TRBV6-5, the J gene TRBJ1-1; D is perhaps TRBD1 (6 bases). The CDR3 contains 15 residues. V lost 5 bases to trimming and J lost 0 bases, with 13 bases between them. Germline V CDR1 and CDR2: MNHEY, SVGAGI. The DNA for the CDR3 is TGTGCCAGCAGTGGCGACAGGATACTGAACACTGAAGCTTTCTTT. Its translation: CASSGDRILNTEAFF.

V gene TRBV7-2 combines with J gene TRBJ1-5; D uncertain. Trimming took off 1 base at V and 10 bases at J, with 11 bases between the two ends. Looked up from germline, CDR1 is SGHTA and CDR2 is FQGNSA. The length of the CDR3 is 13 residues. The CDR3 bases are TGTGCCAGCAGCTTAGAAGAATCAGGCCCCCAGCATTTT. Translation gives CASSLEESGPQHF.

The chain links TRBV28 to TRBJ1-1; the D is unclear. Trimming stripped 4 bases from V and 1 base from J, with 7 bases between. Germline V gene sequence: CDR1 MDHEN, CDR2 SYDVKM. The CDR3 length is 13 residues. CDR3 sequence: CASSSTPNTEAFF. CDR3 nucleotide sequence: TGTGCCAGCAGTTCAACACCGAACACTGAAGCTTTCTTT.

The chain carries TRBV7-3 and TRBJ2-3, with 9 bases identical to TRBD1. The CDR3 is 13 residues long. Trimming cost V 6 bases and J 6 bases; bases outside gene matches: 4. Germline CDR1 is SGHTA and CDR2 is FQGTGA. CDR3 DNA sequence: TGTGCCAGCAGTGGACAGGGGTCCGATACGCAGTATTTT. Encoded protein: CASSGQGSDTQYF.

The chain recombines TRBV4-3 with TRBJ1-2; no clear D. The CDR3 loop spans 13 amino acids. Between the trimmed V and J ends, which lost 1 base and 2 bases, there was a span of 5 bases. From germline, CDR1 is LGHNA and CDR2 YSLEER. CDR3 residues: CASSQAVNYGYTF. CDR3 DNA: TGCGCCAGCAGCCAAGCAGTGAACTATGGCTACACCTTC.

V usage is TRBV6-5 and J usage is TRBJ2-7; D perhaps matches TRBD1 (6 bases). This CDR3 contains 15 residues. V lost 6 bases and J 0 bases, leaving 15 bases between the germline ends. Per germline, CDR1 MNHEY and CDR2 SVGAGI. CDR3 protein: CASRTGRGGSYEQYF. CDR3 DNA: TGTGCCAGCAGGACTGGCCGAGGGGGCTCCTACGAGCAGTACTTC.

The V gene is TRBV2, the J gene TRBJ2-3; 7 positions match TRBD2. Losses at the gene ends were 6 bases for V and 0 bases for J; bases not matched to a gene: 6. Germline V CDR1 and CDR2: SNHLY, FYNNEI. The CDR3 has 15 residues. The CDR3 reads CASRNSGISTDTQYF. In DNA, the CDR3 is TGTGCCAGCAGGAACAGCGGGATTAGCACAGATACGCAGTATTTT. Full variable domain (outside the CDR3, taken from reference TRBV2 and TRBJ2-3): EPEVTQTPSHQVTQMGQEVILRCVPISNHLYFYWYRQILGQKVEFLVSFYNNEISEKSEIFDDQFSVERPDGSNFTLKIRSTKLEDSAMYFCASRNSGISTDTQYFGPGTRLTVL.

The V gene is TRBV29-1, the J gene TRBJ2-7; TRBD2 is a possible D gene (6 bases). The CDR3 is 13 residues long. Deletions cut 4 bases from V and 2 bases from J, with 12 bases between. CDR1 SQVTM and CDR2 ANQGSEA come from the germline V gene. The CDR3 nucleotides are TGCAGCGTTGCCCCTAGCGCTCCCTACGAGCAGTACTTC. Protein product: CSVAPSAPYEQYF.

The chain has TRBV7-3 and TRBJ1-1; 11 bases line up with TRBD1. CDR1 is SGHTA and CDR2 is FQGTGA in the germline V gene. Trimming at V came to 2 bases and at J to 7 bases, leaving 6 bases not matched to a gene. This CDR3 region has 15 residues. DNA of the CDR3: TGTGCCAGCAGCTTATGGGGACAGGGGGTGGTTGAAGCTTTCTTT. It yields the protein CASSLWGQGVVEAFF.